The rows below give T cell receptor beta chains drawn from one sample of a study of cytomegalovirus exposure and HLA in healthy donors. Profiling relied on immunoSEQ multiplex PCR, and the TCRdb table lists in-frame clones only, not all of them. The top ten hold roughly 8.8% of the sample, which has some 140,000 clones, 65% to 80% seen once. Source material: PBMCs. These receptors were taken from a woman between 50 and 59 years old in good health and CMV-seropositive. Each CDR3 is given with its conserved first and last residue. Each record gives: CDR3 protein, J gene, V gene, clone size. Clone size is given for some rows only: seen once, a few or many times, or a class if the clone is expanded.

CDR3 protein: CASSLDRGTGANVLTF
J gene: TRBJ2-6
V gene: TRBV7-2
clone size: NA

CDR3 protein: CASRATSTDTQYF
J gene: TRBJ2-3
V gene: TRBV5-1
clone size: NA

CDR3 protein: CASSFGTGGNQPQHF
J gene: TRBJ1-5
V gene: TRBV27
clone size: few

CDR3 protein: CASSLGAGQGGETQYF
J gene: TRBJ2-5
V gene: TRBV7-9
clone size: NA

CDR3 protein: CASSSAGGWDTIYF
J gene: TRBJ1-3
V gene: TRBV28
clone size: NA

CDR3 protein: CASSLSTAYSYNEQFF
J gene: TRBJ2-1
V gene: TRBV7-7
clone size: NA

CDR3 protein: CASSLASGGSGNTIYF
J gene: TRBJ1-3
V gene: TRBV11-2
clone size: NA

CDR3 protein: CASSQGSVPRASPLHF
J gene: TRBJ1-6
V gene: TRBV14
clone size: once

CDR3 protein: CSGGRGTYNEQFF
J gene: TRBJ2-1
V gene: TRBV29-1
clone size: NA

CDR3 protein: CAWSETGYYGYTF
J gene: TRBJ1-2
V gene: TRBV30
clone size: NA

CDR3 protein: CASSLQRGEEETQYF
J gene: TRBJ2-5
V gene: TRBV6-5
clone size: NA

CDR3 protein: CASSSSGPGNSPLHF
J gene: TRBJ1-6
V gene: TRBV11-2
clone size: NA

CDR3 protein: CASSPQGSYNSPLHF
J gene: TRBJ1-6
V gene: TRBV7-2
clone size: NA

CDR3 protein: CASSLLPNRGRAINEQFF
J gene: TRBJ2-1
V gene: TRBV27
clone size: NA

CDR3 protein: CASSLGRTSGGGETQYF
J gene: TRBJ2-5
V gene: TRBV11-2
clone size: NA

CDR3 protein: CSVVEQGAGEQYF
J gene: NA
V gene: TRBV29-1
clone size: once

CDR3 protein: CASSLGLRLGGYTF
J gene: TRBJ1-2
V gene: TRBV7-8
clone size: NA

CDR3 protein: CASSAPGGGYNEQFF
J gene: TRBJ2-1
V gene: TRBV7-9
clone size: once

CDR3 protein: CASSLNPVYRGSVSYEQYF
J gene: TRBJ2-7
V gene: TRBV28
clone size: NA

CDR3 protein: CASSVTGHPYEQYF
J gene: TRBJ2-7
V gene: TRBV6-1
clone size: NA

CDR3 protein: CASRLYSNQPQHF
J gene: TRBJ1-5
V gene: TRBV28
clone size: NA

CDR3 protein: CASSLEVKAFF
J gene: TRBJ1-1
V gene: TRBV5-5
clone size: NA

CDR3 protein: CASRVTDGGGLGAFF
J gene: TRBJ1-1
V gene: TRBV2
clone size: NA

CDR3 protein: CASSPGQGNSPLHF
J gene: TRBJ1-6
V gene: TRBV7-9
clone size: NA

CDR3 protein: CASSLTGVSYEQYF
J gene: NA
V gene: TRBV5-1
clone size: NA

CDR3 protein: CATSRGETSGGSEETQYF
J gene: TRBJ2-5
V gene: TRBV15
clone size: few

CDR3 protein: CASSPSGYTGELFF
J gene: TRBJ2-2
V gene: TRBV18
clone size: NA

CDR3 protein: CASSLDPKPGTF
J gene: TRBJ1-2
V gene: TRBV7-9
clone size: NA

CDR3 protein: CASSQDQGGQAQANYGYTF
J gene: TRBJ1-2
V gene: TRBV4-2
clone size: NA